This T cell receptor (beta chain) was sequenced during a study of blood T cell repertoires in COVID-19. Overall study: There were acute and convalescent COVID-19 samples, and they came from the United States, Italy and Spain. In each case, the material was cDNA or gDNA derived from T cells, B-cell-depleted T cells, or PBMCs.

In the original workflow: Estimates of nucleated cell counts were drawn from the amplification of reference gene primers. The data were produced by immunoSEQ multiplex PCR, yet TCRdb's version contains in-frame clones alone and is incomplete. The DNA was the basis for D and trimming; V, J and clone size are from that table. The sample records under 250,000 clones, roughly nine tenths being singletons. V shed 1 base and J shed 3 bases, with 13 bases lying between them. The CDR3 consists of 16 residues. Per germline, CDR1 SGHTA and CDR2 FQGTGA. The gene calls are TRBV7-3 and TRBJ2-1; D is undetermined. Sequencing used peripheral blood. The TCR comes from a man in his 60s who had recovered from COVID-19. CDR3 sequence reads: CASSLMIGAYYNEQFF. CDR3 sequence (DNA): TGTGCCAGCAGCTTAATGATCGGAGCGTACTACAATGAGCAGTTCTTC. Looking up the rest from reference TRBV7-3 and TRBJ2-1 gives the full variable domain: GAGVSQTPSNKVTEKGKYVELRCDPISGHTALYWYRQSLGQGPEFLIYFQGTGAADDSGLPNDRFFAVRPEGSVSTLKIQRTERGDSAVYLCASSLMIGAYYNEQFFGPGTRLTVL.